Sequencing of this T cell receptor (beta chain) was carried out in a study of cytomegalovirus exposure and HLA in healthy donors. On the study more broadly: The study placed approximately 81% of its roughly 430 genotyped donors in the Caucasian-associated ancestry cluster.

V dropped 9 bases and J dropped 5; count of bases not matched to a gene: 13. The CDR3 sequence is 15 residues long. Germline V lookup: CDR1 LNHDA, CDR2 SQIVND (reference sequence). About this clone: What it binds is not known.

In the PCR, 60 Vbeta and 13 Jbeta primers were used. Sequenced by immunoSEQ multiplex PCR; TCRdb stores in-frame clones only, minus some. Found here are roughly 150,000 clones, 70% to 80% of them singletons; the top ten hold about an eighth. Study observations and caveats: A missense DCLRE1C variant was associated with V- and J-gene trimming of TCR beta chains in a later analysis, and an independent cohort replicated the association. Reports indicated that the classifier achieved high specificity and sensitivity in diagnosing cytomegalovirus status. Donor immune exposure was known only as CMV serostatus.

The chain has TRBV19 and TRBJ2-3, with 8 bases aligning to TRBD1. This TCR was sampled from a man in his forties in good health and CMV-seropositive. The sequenced sample consisted of PBMCs. The CDR3 DNA follows: TGTGCCAGCGATAAAGGACAGGGCTTGGGAGATACGCAGTATTTT. It codes for CASDKGQGLGDTQYF.